Listed below are T cell receptor beta chains from one sample, sequenced in a study of blood T cell repertoires in COVID-19. Here immunoSEQ multiplex PCR was the method, and the copy in TCRdb shows in-frame clones only, minus some. The sample has tens of thousands of clones, roughly nine tenths seen once. The sequenced sample consisted of peripheral blood. Receptor source: a woman over 75 in a cohort sampled during active or convalescent COVID-19. Both conserved end residues are trimmed from each CDR3. The order of the fields is V gene, J gene, D gene, CDR3 protein. D genes are given only for firm matches.

>TRBV5-1|TRBJ2-3|TRBD2
ASSPVAGVSTDTQY
>TRBV12-3/TRBV12-4|TRBJ1-1|-
ASSPATAGAF
>TRBV7-2|TRBJ2-1|-
ASSTREIAEQF
>TRBV24-1|TRBJ1-5|TRBD1
ATSDASGQGNQPQH
>TRBV5-1|TRBJ2-6|-
ASSLEGRADGANVLT
>TRBV19|TRBJ2-2|TRBD1
ASRDYYRGEAGELF
>TRBV6-1|TRBJ2-2|TRBD1
ASSELKGGQHTGELF
>TRBV5-8|TRBJ2-5|TRBD2
ASSLLAGGQETQY
>TRBV4-1|TRBJ1-2|-
ASSQDRDNYGYT
>TRBV24-1|TRBJ2-1|TRBD1
ATSDSRGRRDNEQF
>TRBV5-1|TRBJ1-4|-
ASNEQGSNEKLF
>TRBV9|TRBJ1-2|TRBD1
ASSADRAGYGYT
>TRBV7-2|TRBJ2-2|TRBD2
ASSKLAGGRTGELF
>TRBV29-1|TRBJ2-7|TRBD1
SGGTGGYEQY
>TRBV9|TRBJ2-3|-
ASSVESSHGTQY